These 22 T cell receptor beta chains came from one sample sequenced in a study of T cell responses to AZD1222 COVID-19 vaccine. The data were produced by immunoSEQ multiplex PCR, yet TCRdb's version contains in-frame clones alone and is incomplete. The data show some 120,000 clones, with approximately 80% seen just once and roughly a quarter held by the top ten. This sample comprised peripheral blood, obtained 28 days after the second AZD1222 dose. The receptors come from an adult who received the AZD1222 COVID-19 vaccine.

The chain is built from TRBV4-2 and TRBJ2-6; 8 bases are shared with TRBD1. Trimming cost V 5 bases and J 2 bases; bases outside gene matches: 5. This CDR3 is built from 16 residues. CDR1 is LGHNA, CDR2 YNFKEQ, per germline. The CDR3 sequence: CASSVTGGAGANVLTF. In DNA form, the CDR3 reads TGTGCCAGCAGCGTTACAGGGGGAGCTGGGGCCAACGTCCTGACTTTC.

This clone has just one count. The chain couples TRBV7-2 to TRBJ2-2, with 7 bases matching TRBD1. Germline values: CDR1 SGHTA, CDR2 FQGNSA. CDR3 size: 15 residues. V shed 1 base and J 4 bases; nucleotides not matched to a gene: 3. The CDR3 DNA reads TGTGCCAGCAGCTTAGAGGGGGCGCGCACCGGGGAGCTGTTTTTT. Amino acids: CASSLEGARTGELFF.

V and J are TRBV23-1 and TRBJ2-7; D may be TRBD1 or TRBD2 (5 bases each). TRBV23-1 is designated an ORF whose function remains uncertain. Trimming took 6 bases from V and 3 from J, leaving 15 bases between them. This CDR3 is 14 amino acids long. CDR3 coding DNA: TGCGCCAGCAGACGGGGAAAGACAGTCTACGAGCAGTACTTC. Translated, it gives CASRRGKTVYEQYF.

To note about this clone: Relative to the germline gene, one junction end is altered; a read error may explain this. V is TRBV6-5 and J is TRBJ2-7; no firm D call. The CDR3 loop spans 14 amino acids. Germline CDR1 is MNHEY and CDR2 is SVGAGI. DNA for the CDR3: TGTGCCAGCTTTATGAGTTACCTCTCCAACGAGCAGTACTTC. Its translation: CASFMSYLSNEQYF.

The chain links TRBV6-5 to TRBJ2-2; 8 bases fit TRBD2. The CDR3 spans 14 residues. CDR1 is MNHEY, CDR2 SVGAGI, per germline. Losses at the gene ends were 8 bases for V and 2 bases for J; bases not matched to a gene: 4. The CDR3 sequence: CASSRGGNTGELFF. The CDR3 DNA reads TGTGCCAGCTCCCGGGGGGGCAACACCGGGGAGCTGTTTTTT.

The chain is built from TRBV5-1 and TRBJ2-1, with D possibly being TRBD2 (5 bases). The CDR3 contains 18 residues. In germline, CDR1 is SGHRS, CDR2 YFSETQ. V gave up 2 bases and J gave up 0 bases, with 18 bases separating them. In DNA, the CDR3 is TGCGCCAGCAGCTTCATGCCTTCCGTCCGGGACTCCTACAATGAGCAGTTCTTC. Translating gives CASSFMPSVRDSYNEQFF.

The chain couples TRBV24-1 to TRBJ2-2; weak D call: TRBD1 (5 bases). Germline CDR1 is KGHDR and CDR2 is SFDVKD. Trimming left V 1 base short and J 1 base short, with 6 bases between. The CDR3 has 15 amino acids. CDR3 in amino acids: CATSDFDRNTGELFF. The CDR3 nucleotides are TGTGCCACCAGTGATTTTGACAGGAACACCGGGGAGCTGTTTTTT.

This chain links TRBV6-6 with TRBJ1-4, with 7 bases aligning to TRBD1. The CDR3 totals 14 residues. Germline CDR1 is MNHNY and CDR2 is SVGAGI (reference sequence). V lost 7 bases and J lost 8; bases outside the gene matches: 10. CDR3 DNA sequence: TGTGCCAGCACCTACAGGGGCCAGGGGGAAAAACTGTTTTTT. Amino acid sequence: CASTYRGQGEKLFF.

The chain recombines TRBV29-1 with TRBJ1-1; TRBD1 might be the D (5 bases). CDR3 length equals 11 residues. Germline assignment: CDR1 SQVTM and CDR2 ANQGSEA. The ends were cut back, 5 bases at V and 10 bases at J, with 14 bases in the middle. The CDR3 protein is CSVTGPQGAFF. In DNA form, the CDR3 reads TGCAGCGTTACTGGACCGCAGGGAGCTTTCTTT.

The V and J genes are TRBV7-2 and TRBJ1-4, with 8 positions matching TRBD1. J gave up 8 bases and V 5 bases, and 10 bases lay outside the gene matches. The CDR3 extends over 15 amino acids. Germline CDR1 SGHTA, CDR2 FQGNSA. This CDR3 reads CASSPRQGKREKLFF. The DNA of the CDR3 is TGTGCCAGCAGCCCGAGACAGGGGAAACGGGAAAAACTGTTTTTT.

V is TRBV4-1 and J is TRBJ1-5; 8 positions match TRBD1. CDR1 is MGHRA, CDR2 YSYEKL, per germline. The CDR3 is 17 residues long. The V and J ends lost 2 bases and 3 bases, in that order; junction bases with no gene match: 9. The CDR3 here is CASSQPTGDRTNQPQHF. The CDR3 DNA reads TGCGCCAGCAGCCAACCGACAGGGGACAGGACCAATCAGCCCCAGCATTTT.

The chain joins TRBV27 to TRBJ1-2, with a weak D call TRBD1 (6 bases). This CDR3 is built from 15 residues. Germline V lookup: CDR1 MNHEY, CDR2 SMNVEV (reference sequence). The V and J ends lost 5 bases and 0 bases respectively, with 13 bases between them. CDR3 in amino acids: CASSQDRTANYGYTF. In DNA form, the CDR3 reads TGTGCCAGCAGTCAGGATAGGACAGCTAACTATGGCTACACCTTC.

The CDR3 sequence is CASSISSKPGNTIYF. The CDR3, as DNA: TGTGCCAGCAGCATTTCAAGCAAGCCTGGAAACACCATATATTTT. The chain carries TRBV11-2 and TRBJ1-3; no reliable D call. CDR1 is SGHAT, CDR2 FQNNGV, per germline. V was pared by 5 bases and J by 2 bases, with 13 bases between. This CDR3 comprises 15 residues.

This sequence joins TRBV21-1 and TRBJ1-2; no check of the table's D call, TRBD1, against the DNA was made. TRBV21-1 is a documented pseudogene. The CDR3 runs 16 residues. The CDR3 sequence is CASSNTGTGGGYGYTF. The DNA of the CDR3 is TGTGCCAGCAGCAATACCGGGACAGGAGGGGGCTATGGCTACACCTTC.

This clone appeared a few times. The rearrangement joins TRBV5-8 to TRBJ1-6; D unclear. The CDR3 has 19 amino acids. Germline-derived CDR1 and CDR2 are SGHTS and YDEGEE. V was clipped by 4 bases and J by 6 bases, with 26 bases between them. In DNA form, the CDR3 reads TGTGCCAGCAGCCCCCCGCGAGGATTGTCGGGTATGATTAATTCACCCCTCCACTTT. Its translation is CASSPPRGLSGMINSPLHF.

The V gene is TRBV19, the J gene TRBJ1-4; TRBD1 is a possible D gene (6 bases). The CDR3 is 14 residues long. The germline gives CDR1 LNHDA, CDR2 SQIVND (reference sequence). The V end was cut by 8 bases, the J end by 6 bases, with 16 bases between. The CDR3 bases are TGTGCCAGTGTGGGGGGCTCTTCCCATGAAAAACTGTTTTTT. It encodes CASVGGSSHEKLFF.

The chain has TRBV2 and TRBJ1-1; TRBD1 might be the D (5 bases). The germline CDR1 and CDR2 sequences are SNHLY and FYNNEI. Trimming took 7 bases from V and 4 from J, leaving 10 bases between them. CDR3 length: 12 residues. DNA for the CDR3: TGTGCCAGCAACGGGGGAGTCACTGAAGCTTTCTTT. Amino acids: CASNGGVTEAFF. The complete variable domain, with remaining parts taken from reference TRBV2 and TRBJ1-1, reads EPEVTQTPSHQVTQMGQEVILRCVPISNHLYFYWYRQILGQKVEFLVSFYNNEISEKSEIFDDQFSVERPDGSNFTLKIRSTKLEDSAMYFCASNGGVTEAFFGQGTRLTVV.

The chain couples TRBV7-2 to TRBJ1-2; D perhaps matches TRBD1 (5 bases). The CDR3 consists of 14 residues. V was clipped by 2 bases and J by 6 bases, with 13 bases between them. Germline CDR1 reads SGHTA; CDR2 reads FQGNSA. The chain's CDR3 is CASSLPGRDDGYTF. The CDR3 DNA sequence: TGTGCCAGCAGCTTACCCGGCAGGGACGATGGCTACACCTTC.

Only a few counts were recorded for this clone. The rearrangement joins TRBV29-1 to TRBJ1-2; D not certain. Germline V gene data show CDR1 as SQVTM and CDR2 as ANQGSEA. The CDR3 consists of 11 residues. Trimming cost V 3 bases and J 2 bases, with 4 bases left between them. The CDR3: CSVEINYGYTF. The CDR3 DNA is TGCAGCGTTGAGATAAACTATGGCTACACCTTC.

The chain couples TRBV11-1 to TRBJ1-1; possible D gene TRBD1, 6 bases. The CDR3 is made up of 16 amino acids. Trimming stripped 5 bases from V and 3 bases from J, with 19 bases between. Germline CDR1 reads SGHAT; CDR2 reads FQDESV (reference sequence). CDR3 loop: CASSEPKGGADTEAFF. CDR3 nucleotides: TGTGCCAGCAGCGAACCTAAGGGGGGGGCAGACACTGAAGCTTTCTTT.

The V gene is TRBV7-2, the J gene TRBJ1-3; D is unclear. Germline V CDR1 and CDR2: SGHTA, FQGNSA. V gave up 2 bases and J gave up 3 bases, with 5 bases separating them. The CDR3 is 13 amino acids. The CDR3 DNA sequence: TGTGCCAGCAGCTTATCGGGTGGAAACACCATATATTTT. Encoded protein: CASSLSGGNTIYF.

The V gene is TRBV19, the J gene TRBJ1-1; no firm D call. CDR1 is LNHDA, CDR2 SQIVND, per germline (reference sequence). The length of the CDR3 is 12 residues. Trimming cost V 4 bases and J 8 bases, with 11 bases left between them. The CDR3 here is CASSRGRTEAFF. The CDR3 bases are TGTGCCAGTAGTAGAGGACGGACCGAAGCTTTCTTT.